This TCR beta chain was recovered during a study of T cell repertoires in cytomegalovirus infection. Study overall: CMV infection and matching HLA type were both indicated by public TCR beta signatures.

In TCRdb, the reads were re-called with MiXCR into one record per CDR3 protein. The sample yields around 120,000 distinct CDR3 sequences, roughly 25% seen once. This clonotype was recorded a few times. The antigen is not known. Trimming took off 7 bases at V and 3 bases at J, with 32 bases between the two ends. Germline CDR1 is SGDLS and CDR2 is YYNGEE. There are 19 residues in the CDR3. This receptor was obtained from a human donor in good health (CMV status not recorded). Some clones in this sample may be carry-over from other donors' samples. Sequencing was carried out using PBMCs, sequenced either directly or after in vitro stimulation (not recorded which). This chain connects TRBV9 to TRBJ2-7; D is possibly TRBD2 (5 bases). This CDR3 is CASYYDHLSPGKRVYEQYF. The CDR3 DNA reads as TGTGCCAGCTACTACGACCACTTATCGCCGGGGAAAAGGGTCTACGAGCAGTACTTC.